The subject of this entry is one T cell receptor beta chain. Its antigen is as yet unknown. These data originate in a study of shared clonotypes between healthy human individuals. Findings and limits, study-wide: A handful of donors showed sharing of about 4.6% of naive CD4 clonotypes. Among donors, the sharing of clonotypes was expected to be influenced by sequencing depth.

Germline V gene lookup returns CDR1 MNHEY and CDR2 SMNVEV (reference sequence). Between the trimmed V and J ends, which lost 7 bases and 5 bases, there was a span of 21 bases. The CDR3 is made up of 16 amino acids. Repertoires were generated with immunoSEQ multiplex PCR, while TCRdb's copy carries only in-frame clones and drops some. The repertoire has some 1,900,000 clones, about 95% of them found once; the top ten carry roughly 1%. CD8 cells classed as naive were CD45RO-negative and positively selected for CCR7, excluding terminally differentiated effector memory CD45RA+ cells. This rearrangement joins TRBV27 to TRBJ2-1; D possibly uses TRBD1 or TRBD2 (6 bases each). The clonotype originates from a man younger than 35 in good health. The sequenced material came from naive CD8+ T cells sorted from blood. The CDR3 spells CASTHFSEGGNNEQFF. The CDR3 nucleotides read TGTGCCAGCACCCATTTTAGTGAGGGGGGAAACAATGAGCAGTTCTTC.